This record looks at one TCR beta chain sequence and its context. The antigen is not known. This specimen belongs to a study of shared clonotypes between healthy human individuals. Those who donated were healthy HIV-negative adults, with no recent acute infections or vaccinations reported. The CDR3 spans 15 residues. Per germline, CDR1 MNHNS and CDR2 SASEGT. Trimming took off 11 bases at V and 10 bases at J, with 26 bases between the two ends. Study outcomes and limitations: Specimens sampled were limited to blood, with tissue repertoires likely differing.

The authors loaded 200 ng DNA, some 32,000 T cell genomes, into sorted-subset replicate PCRs. Clones were sequenced by immunoSEQ multiplex PCR, and TCRdb holds only the in-frame ones, with some missing. The table records about 2.3 million clones, around 92% of them present only once. The sequencing input was naive CD4+ T cells from PBMCs. Subset specified: CD45RA+ positively selected. The clonotype was recovered from a man aged 18 to 35 in good health. Some clones in this sample may be carry-over from other donors' samples. The J gene is TRBJ2-2, the V gene TRBV6-1, with D perhaps matching TRBD1 or TRBD2 (5 bases each). The CDR3 protein is CAGRGGTLGREELFF. In DNA form, the CDR3 reads TGTGCCGGACGTGGGGGAACTCTAGGCCGCGAGGAGCTGTTTTTT.